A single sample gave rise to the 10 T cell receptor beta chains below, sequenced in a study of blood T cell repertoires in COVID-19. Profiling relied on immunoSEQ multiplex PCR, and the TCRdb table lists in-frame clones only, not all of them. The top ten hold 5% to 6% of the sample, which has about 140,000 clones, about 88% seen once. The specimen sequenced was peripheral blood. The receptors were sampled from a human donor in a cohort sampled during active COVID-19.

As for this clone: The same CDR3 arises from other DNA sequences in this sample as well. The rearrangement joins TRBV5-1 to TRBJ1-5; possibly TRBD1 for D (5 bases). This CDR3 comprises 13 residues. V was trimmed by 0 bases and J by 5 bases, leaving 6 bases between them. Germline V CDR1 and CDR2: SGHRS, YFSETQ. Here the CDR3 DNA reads TGCGCCAGCAGCTTGGGGGGCGATCAGCCCCAGCATTTT. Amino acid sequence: CASSLGGDQPQHF.

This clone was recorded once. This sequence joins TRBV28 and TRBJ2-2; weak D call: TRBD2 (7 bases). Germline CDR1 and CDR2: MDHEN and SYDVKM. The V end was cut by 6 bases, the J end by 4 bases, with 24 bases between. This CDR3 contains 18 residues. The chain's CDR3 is CASRFMLRGGALTGELFF. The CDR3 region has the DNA TGTGCCAGCAGGTTTATGCTGCGTGGGGGGGCGCTCACCGGGGAGCTGTTTTTT.

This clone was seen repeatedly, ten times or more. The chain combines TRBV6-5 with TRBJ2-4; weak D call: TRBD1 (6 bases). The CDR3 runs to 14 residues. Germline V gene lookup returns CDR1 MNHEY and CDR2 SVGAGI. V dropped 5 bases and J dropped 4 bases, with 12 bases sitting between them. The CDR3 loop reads CASSPSTGKNIQYF. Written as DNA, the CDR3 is TGTGCCAGCAGTCCCTCGACAGGAAAAAACATTCAGTACTTC.

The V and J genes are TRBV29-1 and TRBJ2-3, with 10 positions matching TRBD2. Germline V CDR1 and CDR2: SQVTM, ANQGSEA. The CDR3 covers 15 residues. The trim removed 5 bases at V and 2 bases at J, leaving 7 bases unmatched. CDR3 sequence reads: CSVTPTSGFTDTQYF. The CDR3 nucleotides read TGCAGCGTTACCCCGACTAGCGGGTTCACAGATACGCAGTATTTT.

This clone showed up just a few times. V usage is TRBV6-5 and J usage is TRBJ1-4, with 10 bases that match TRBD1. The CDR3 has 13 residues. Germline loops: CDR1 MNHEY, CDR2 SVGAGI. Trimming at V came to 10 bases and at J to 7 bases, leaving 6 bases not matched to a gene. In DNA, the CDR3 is TGTGCCACATCGACAGGGGGCTTTGAAAAACTGTTTTTT. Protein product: CATSTGGFEKLFF.

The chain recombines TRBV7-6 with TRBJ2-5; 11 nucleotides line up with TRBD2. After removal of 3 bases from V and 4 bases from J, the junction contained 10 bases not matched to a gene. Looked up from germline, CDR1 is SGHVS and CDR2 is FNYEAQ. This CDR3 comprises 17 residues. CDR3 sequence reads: CASSFRISGGGIETQYF. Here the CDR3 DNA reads TGTGCCAGCAGCTTTAGGATTAGCGGGGGGGGCATAGAGACCCAGTACTTC.

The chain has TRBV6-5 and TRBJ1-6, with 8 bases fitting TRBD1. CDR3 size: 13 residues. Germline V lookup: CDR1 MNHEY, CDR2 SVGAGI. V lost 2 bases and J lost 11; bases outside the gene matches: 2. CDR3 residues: CASSYGQGTPLHF. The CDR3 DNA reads TGTGCCAGCAGTTACGGACAGGGAACACCCCTCCACTTT.

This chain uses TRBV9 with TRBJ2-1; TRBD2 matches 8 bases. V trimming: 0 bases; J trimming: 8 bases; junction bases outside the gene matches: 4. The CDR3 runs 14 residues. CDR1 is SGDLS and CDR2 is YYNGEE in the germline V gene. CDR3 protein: CASSVGRGGHEQFF. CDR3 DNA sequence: TGTGCCAGCAGCGTAGGACGGGGGGGCCATGAGCAGTTCTTC.

The CDR3 bases are TGTGCCTGGAGTGGACAGAATTCACCCCTCCACTTT. This sequence encodes CAWSGQNSPLHF. The chain combines TRBV30 with TRBJ1-6, with D perhaps TRBD1 (5 bases). The germline V and J ends were trimmed by 1 base and 7 bases, with 5 bases remaining between them. CDR3 size: 12 residues. In germline, CDR1 is GTSNPN, CDR2 SVGIG (reference sequence).

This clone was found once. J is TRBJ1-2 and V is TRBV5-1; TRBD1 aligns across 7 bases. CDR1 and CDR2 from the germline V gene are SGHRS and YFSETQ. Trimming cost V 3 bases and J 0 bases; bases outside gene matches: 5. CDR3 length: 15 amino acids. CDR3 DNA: TGCGCCAGCAGCTCTTGGACAGGTCCTAACTATGGCTACACCTTC. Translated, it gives CASSSWTGPNYGYTF.